This passage covers 16 T cell receptor beta chains from one sample sequenced in a study of blood T cell repertoires in COVID-19. Produced via immunoSEQ multiplex PCR; TCRdb's table is partial and in-frame only. The sample lists about 180,000 clones; around 88% were seen once. The sample taken for sequencing was PBMCs or T cells enriched from blood (not recorded which). These receptors were obtained from a woman aged 25 to 39 who had recovered from COVID-19.

The rearrangement links TRBV28 to TRBJ1-2; 9 bases fit TRBD1. V lost 6 bases and J lost 6; bases outside the gene matches: 5. The CDR3 runs 13 residues. CDR1 MDHEN and CDR2 SYDVKM come from the germline V gene. The DNA of the CDR3 is TGTGCCAGCAGGTGGACAGGGGAAAATGGCTACACCTTC. This encodes CASRWTGENGYTF.

The chain employs TRBV29-1 and TRBJ2-5; possibly TRBD1 for D (6 bases). Germline loops: CDR1 SQVTM, CDR2 ANQGSEA. This CDR3 spans 15 amino acids. Deletions cut 5 bases from V and 5 bases from J, with 21 bases between. CDR3 DNA sequence: TGCAGCGTTCAATCCGGGGCAGCAAGGGGGGAGACCCAGTACTTC. It yields the protein CSVQSGAARGETQYF.

This chain joins TRBV5-1 and TRBJ1-2; D gene unclear. The CDR3 consists of 16 residues. CDR1 is SGHRS, CDR2 YFSETQ, per germline. Trimming left V 1 base short and J 4 bases short, with 17 bases between. CDR3 sequence reads: CASSLPAEEPVYGYTF. CDR3 bases: TGCGCCAGCAGCTTGCCAGCGGAGGAGCCTGTCTATGGCTACACCTTC.

Here the CDR3 DNA reads TGTGCCAGCAGTGGGCAGGCAGATGAGCAGTTCTTC. It translates to CASSGQADEQFF. The V and J genes are TRBV2 and TRBJ2-1; the D is unclear. Deletions cut 4 bases from V and 8 bases from J, with 9 bases between. CDR1 is SNHLY and CDR2 is FYNNEI in the germline V gene. The CDR3 sequence is 12 residues long.

The rearrangement joins TRBV19 to TRBJ1-1; perhaps TRBD1 as D (5 bases). V dropped 7 bases and J dropped 3 bases, with 15 bases sitting between them. The CDR3 contains 14 residues. Germline CDR1 and CDR2: LNHDA and SQIVND (reference sequence). The CDR3 spells CASMRRGQHTEAFF. CDR3 coding DNA: TGTGCCAGTATGCGGAGGGGCCAGCACACTGAAGCTTTCTTT.

This clone was detected only once. The CDR3 DNA reads as TGCAGCGGTGGGCCCCCGACTAGCCGCTCCTACAATGAGCAGTTCTTC. It translates to CSGGPPTSRSYNEQFF. V gene TRBV29-1 combines with J gene TRBJ2-1; TRBD2 agrees at 7 bases. The germline CDR1 and CDR2 sequences are SQVTM and ANQGSEA. This CDR3 is 16 amino acids long. The J segment lost 0 bases and the V segment lost 7 bases, leaving 12 bases of the junction unmatched.

This clone was recorded once. This sequence joins TRBV2 and TRBJ2-7, with 9 bases lining up with TRBD2. The germline CDR1 and CDR2 sequences are SNHLY and FYNNEI. The CDR3 is 17 residues long. Germline trimming cut 6 bases from V and 6 bases from J; bases unmatched to any gene: 18. CDR3 sequence: CASSKTICLAGVCEQYF. The CDR3 nucleotides are TGTGCCAGCAGCAAGACGATATGCTTAGCGGGAGTTTGCGAGCAGTACTTC. The full variable domain, completed using reference TRBV2 and TRBJ2-7, is EPEVTQTPSHQVTQMGQEVILRCVPISNHLYFYWYRQILGQKVEFLVSFYNNEISEKSEIFDDQFSVERPDGSNFTLKIRSTKLEDSAMYFCASSKTICLAGVCEQYFGPGTRLTVT.

The V call is TRBV11-3, the J call TRBJ2-1; 12 bases match TRBD2. This CDR3 region has 15 residues. Trimming at V came to 7 bases and at J to 4 bases, leaving 5 bases not matched to a gene. Germline V gene lookup returns CDR1 SGHNT and CDR2 YENEEA. The CDR3 sequence is CASMLGLAGYNEQFF. The CDR3 coding sequence is TGTGCCAGCATGCTCGGACTAGCGGGATACAATGAGCAGTTCTTC. The full variable domain, completed using reference TRBV11-3 and TRBJ2-1, is EAGVVQSPRYKIIEKKQPVAFWCNPISGHNTLYWYLQNLGQGPELLIRYENEEAVDDSQLPKDRFSAERLKGVDSTLKIQPAELGDSAVYLCASMLGLAGYNEQFFGPGTRLTVL.

The V call is TRBV29-1, the J call TRBJ2-1; D is possibly TRBD1 (5 bases). Germline V gene sequence: CDR1 SQVTM, CDR2 ANQGSEA. The CDR3 spans 13 residues. V was pared by 5 bases and J by 4 bases, with 12 bases between. This CDR3 reads CSVSAGQYNEQFF. The CDR3 bases are TGCAGCGTTTCGGCAGGGCAATACAATGAGCAGTTCTTC.

The CDR3 DNA reads TGCGCCAGCAAACTAGCGGGAGTTTCCGGGGAGCTGTTTTTT. It specifies CASKLAGVSGELFF. The chain carries TRBV5-1 and TRBJ2-2, with 11 bases identical to TRBD2. This CDR3 comprises 14 residues. Germline CDR1 reads SGHRS; CDR2 reads YFSETQ. V dropped 6 bases and J dropped 6; count of bases not matched to a gene: 4.

The genes are TRBV9 and TRBJ2-5, with TRBD2 as a possible D gene (5 bases). CDR3 length equals 15 residues. V dropped 0 bases and J dropped 0 bases, with 9 bases sitting between them. The germline CDR1 and CDR2 sequences are SGDLS and YYNGEE. CDR3 protein: CASSVGPGNQETQYF. The CDR3 region has the DNA TGTGCCAGCAGCGTAGGACCCGGGAACCAAGAGACCCAGTACTTC.

The chain uses TRBV13 and TRBJ2-1, with a weak D call TRBD2 (5 bases). The CDR3 sequence is 16 residues long. V lost 0 bases to trimming and J lost 2 bases, with 11 bases between them. Germline V gene sequence: CDR1 PRHDT, CDR2 FYEKMQ (reference sequence). The CDR3, as DNA: TGTGCCAGCAGCTTAGGCGTAGCGTTTACCTACAATGAGCAGTTCTTC. This translates into CASSLGVAFTYNEQFF.

This chain's CDR3 is CASRPSGSSYEQYF. The CDR3 nucleotides are TGTGCCAGCAGACCTAGCGGGAGCTCCTACGAGCAGTACTTC. The chain employs TRBV28 and TRBJ2-7; TRBD2 matches 10 bases. CDR3 length: 14 residues. The V gene end was trimmed by 6 bases and the J gene end by 0 bases; junction bases not matched to a gene: 2. Germline V gene lookup returns CDR1 MDHEN and CDR2 SYDVKM.

The genes are TRBV3-1 (or the pseudogene TRBV3-2) and TRBJ2-7, with 10 bases lining up with TRBD1. Germline CDR1 and CDR2: LGHDT and YNNKEL (reference sequence). CDR3 length equals 15 residues. The junction had 4 bases not matched to a gene; V was cut back by 2 bases and J by 3 bases. The DNA of the CDR3 is TGTGCCAGCAGCCAACGGGGGACAGGGGACTACGAGCAGTACTTC. Encoded protein: CASSQRGTGDYEQYF.

The V gene is TRBV5-1, the J gene TRBJ1-3; D unclear. Germline lookup yields CDR1 SGHRS and CDR2 YFSETQ. V was clipped by 1 base and J by 0 bases, with 11 bases between them. The CDR3 runs 16 residues. CDR3 residues: CASSLPSRNSGNTIYF. The CDR3 DNA is TGCGCCAGCAGCTTGCCTAGTAGGAACTCTGGAAACACCATATATTTT.

The chain couples TRBV10-2 to TRBJ2-3; D not resolved. Germline CDR1 is WSHSY and CDR2 is SAAADI. This CDR3 spans 12 amino acids. Trimming took off 8 bases at V and 5 bases at J, with 11 bases between the two ends. The CDR3 loop is CASRWLEDTQYF. CDR3 DNA: TGCGCCAGCCGGTGGTTAGAAGATACGCAGTATTTT.